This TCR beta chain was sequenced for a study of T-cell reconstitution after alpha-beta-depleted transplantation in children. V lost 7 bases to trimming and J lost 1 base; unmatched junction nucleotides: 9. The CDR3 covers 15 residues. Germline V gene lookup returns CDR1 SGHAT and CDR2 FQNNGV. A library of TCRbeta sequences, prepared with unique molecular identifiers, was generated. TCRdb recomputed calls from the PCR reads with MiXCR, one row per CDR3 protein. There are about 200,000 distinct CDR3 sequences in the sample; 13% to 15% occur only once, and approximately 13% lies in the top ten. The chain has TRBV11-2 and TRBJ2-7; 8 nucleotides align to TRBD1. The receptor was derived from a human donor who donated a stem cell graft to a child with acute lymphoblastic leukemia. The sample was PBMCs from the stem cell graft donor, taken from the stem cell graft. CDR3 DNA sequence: TGTGCCAGCACCACAACAGGGGGTGGATCCTACGAGCAGTACTTC. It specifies CASTTTGGGSYEQYF. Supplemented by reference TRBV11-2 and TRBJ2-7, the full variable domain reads EAGVAQSPRYKIIEKRQSVAFWCNPISGHATLYWYQQILGQGPKLLIQFQNNGVVDDSQLPKDRFSAERLKGVDSTLKIQPAKLEDSAVYLCASTTTGGGSYEQYFGPGTRLTVT.